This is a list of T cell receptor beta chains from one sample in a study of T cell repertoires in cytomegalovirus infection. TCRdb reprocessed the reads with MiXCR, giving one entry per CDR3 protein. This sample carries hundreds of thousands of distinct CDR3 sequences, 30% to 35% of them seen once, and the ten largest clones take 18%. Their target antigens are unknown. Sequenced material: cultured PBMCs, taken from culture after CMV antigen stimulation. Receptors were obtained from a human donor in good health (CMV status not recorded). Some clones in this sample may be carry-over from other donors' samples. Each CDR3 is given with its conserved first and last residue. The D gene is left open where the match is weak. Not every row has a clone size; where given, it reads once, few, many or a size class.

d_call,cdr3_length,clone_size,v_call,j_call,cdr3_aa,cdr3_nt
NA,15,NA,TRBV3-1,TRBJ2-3,CASTLQILGPDTQYF,TGTGCCAGCACCTTACAGATTTTGGGCCCAGATACGCAGTATTTT
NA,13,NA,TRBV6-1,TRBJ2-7,CTSSEFGSYEQYF,TGTACCAGCAGTGAATTCGGATCCTACGAGCAGTACTTC
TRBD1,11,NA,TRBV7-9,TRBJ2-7,CASSDGTDPMF,TGTGCCAGCAGCGACGGGACAGACCCCATGTTC
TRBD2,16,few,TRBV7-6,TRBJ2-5,CASSLEVGRAGETQYF,TGTGCCAGCAGCTTGGAGGTCGGGAGGGCCGGAGAGACCCAGTACTTC
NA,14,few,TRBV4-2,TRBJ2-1,CASSQGGAHNEQFF,TGTGCCAGCTCCCAAGGGGGGGCCCACAATGAGCAGTTCTTC
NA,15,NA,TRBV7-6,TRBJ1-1,CASSLKGGGGTEAFF,TGTGCCAGCAGCCTCAAGGGGGGGGGGGGCACTGAAGCTTTCTTT
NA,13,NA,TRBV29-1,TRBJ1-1,CSVIGQVNTEAFF,TGCAGCGTGATAGGACAAGTCAACACTGAAGCTTTCTTT
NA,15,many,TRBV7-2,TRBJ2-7,CASSLVPGPSYEQYF,TGTGCCAGCAGCTTAGTACCCGGTCCCTCCTACGAGCAGTACTTC
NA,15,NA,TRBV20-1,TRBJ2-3,CSARGGGSSTDTQYF,TGCAGTGCTAGAGGCGGTGGATCTAGCACAGATACGCAGTATTTT
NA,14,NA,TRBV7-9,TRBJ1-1,CASTPRVVNTEAFF,TGTGCCAGCACCCCTCGGGTCGTGAACACTGAAGCTTTCTTT
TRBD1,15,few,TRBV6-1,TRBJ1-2,CATGTVLGFFGGYTF,TGTGCCACCGGGACAGTCCTAGGTTTTTTCGGTGGCTACACCTTC
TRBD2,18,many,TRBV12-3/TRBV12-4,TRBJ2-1,CASSFPRRLAGGMDEQFF,TGTGCCAGCAGTTTCCCTCGAAGACTAGCGGGGGGAATGGATGAGCAGTTCTTC
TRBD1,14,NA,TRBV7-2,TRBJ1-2,CASSRDSRNYGYTF,TGTGCCAGCAGCAGGGACAGCAGAAACTATGGCTACACCTTC
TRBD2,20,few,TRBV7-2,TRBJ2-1,CASSLAGSGGALRSYNEQFF,TGTGCCAGCAGCTTAGCAGGTAGCGGGGGGGCCTTGCGCTCCTACAATGAGCAGTTCTTC
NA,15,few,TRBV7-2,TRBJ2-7,CASSLRTASPYEQYF,TGTGCCAGCAGCTTAAGGACAGCCTCTCCCTACGAGCAGTACTTC
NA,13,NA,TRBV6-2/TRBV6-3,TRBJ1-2,CASSYATRRDYTF,TGTGCCAGCAGTTACGCCACTCGGCGAGACTACACCTTC
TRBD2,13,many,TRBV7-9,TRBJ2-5,CASSLLAGETQYF,TGTGCCAGCAGTTTACTAGCGGGAGAGACCCAGTACTTC
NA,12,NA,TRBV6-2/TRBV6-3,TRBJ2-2,CASSAAAGELFF,TGTGCCAGCAGTGCCGCAGCCGGGGAGCTGTTTTTT
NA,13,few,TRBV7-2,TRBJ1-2,CASSSQTGFGYTF,TGTGCCAGCAGCTCACAGACCGGCTTTGGCTACACCTTC
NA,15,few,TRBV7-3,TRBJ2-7,CASSPPGGVGYEQYF,TGTGCCAGCAGCCCCCCTGGAGGTGTTGGCTACGAGCAGTACTTC
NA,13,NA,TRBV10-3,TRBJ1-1,CAIGGTGNTEAFF,TGTGCCATCGGGGGGACGGGAAACACTGAAGCTTTCTTT
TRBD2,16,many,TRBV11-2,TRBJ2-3,CASSSGLAVSTDTQYF,TGTGCCAGCAGCTCGGGACTAGCGGTTAGCACAGATACGCAGTATTTT
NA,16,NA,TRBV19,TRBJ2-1,CASSPPDWSSYNEQFF,TGTGCCAGTAGTCCCCCAGACTGGAGCTCCTACAATGAGCAGTTCTTC
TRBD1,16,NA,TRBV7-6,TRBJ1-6,CASSQGQGSHNSPLHF,TGTGCCAGCAGCCAGGGACAGGGGTCCCATAATTCACCCCTCCACTTT
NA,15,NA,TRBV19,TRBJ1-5,CASSIGGAVPLPQHF,TGTGCCAGTAGTATAGGGGGGGCAGTCCCTTTGCCCCAGCATTTT
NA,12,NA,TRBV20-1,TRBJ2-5,CSASGWGETQYF,TGCAGTGCCTCAGGGTGGGGGGAGACCCAGTACTTC
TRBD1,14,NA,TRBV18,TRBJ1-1,CASQLDRGGTEAFF,TGTGCCAGCCAGCTCGACAGGGGTGGCACTGAAGCTTTCTTT
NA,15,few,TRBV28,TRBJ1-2,CASRSPGAHGYGYTF,TGTGCCAGCAGGTCCCCGGGGGCGCACGGCTATGGCTACACCTTC
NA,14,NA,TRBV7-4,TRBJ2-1,CASSPATVGHEQFF,TGTGCCAGCAGCCCCGCAACGGTCGGGCATGAGCAGTTCTTC
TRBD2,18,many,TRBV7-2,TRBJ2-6,CASSTMTSGLSGANVLTF,TGTGCCAGCAGCACCATGACTAGCGGACTCTCTGGGGCCAACGTCCTGACTTTC
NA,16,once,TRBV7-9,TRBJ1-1,CASSPDGGLVNTEAFF,TGTGCCAGCAGCCCGGATGGTGGGTTGGTGAACACTGAAGCTTTCTTT
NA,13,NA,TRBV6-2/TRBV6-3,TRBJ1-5,CASSYLFFGQQHF,TGTGCCAGCAGTTACCTCTTTTTTGGTCAGCAGCATTTT
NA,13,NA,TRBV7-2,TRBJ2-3,CASSLNDGDTQYF,TGTGCCAGCAGCTTAAACGATGGAGATACGCAGTATTTT
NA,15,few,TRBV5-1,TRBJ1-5,CASSAGPSGNQPQHF,TGCGCCAGCAGCGCCGGACCCAGCGGCAATCAGCCCCAGCATTTT
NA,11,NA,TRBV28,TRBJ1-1,CASSLGTVAFF,TGTGCCAGCAGTTTAGGGACGGTAGCTTTCTTT
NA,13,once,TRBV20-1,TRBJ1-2,CSASTAGTYGYTF,TGCAGTGCTAGTACAGCCGGGACCTATGGCTACACCTTC
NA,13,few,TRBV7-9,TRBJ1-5,CASSGGVGWSQHF,TGTGCCAGCAGCGGAGGCGTCGGATGGTCCCAGCATTTT
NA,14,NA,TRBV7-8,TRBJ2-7,CASSLDPPGGREYF,TGTGCCAGCAGCTTAGACCCGCCCGGGGGCAGGGAGTACTTC
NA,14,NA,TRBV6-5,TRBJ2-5,CASRTQLTPETQYF,TGTGCCAGCCGTACACAACTTACCCCAGAGACCCAGTACTTC
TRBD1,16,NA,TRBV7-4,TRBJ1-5,CASSLGWDSENQPQHF,TGTGCCAGCAGCTTAGGCTGGGACAGTGAGAATCAGCCCCAGCATTTT
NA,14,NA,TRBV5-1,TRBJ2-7,CASRSASHSYEQYF,TGCGCCAGCCGGTCGGCCAGCCACTCCTACGAGCAGTACTTC
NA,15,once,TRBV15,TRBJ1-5,CATSRGKASNQPQHF,TGTGCCACCAGCAGAGGGAAGGCTAGCAATCAGCCCCAGCATTTT
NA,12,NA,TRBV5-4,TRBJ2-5,CASSLSGGTQYF,TGTGCCAGCAGCTTGTCGGGCGGGACCCAGTACTTC
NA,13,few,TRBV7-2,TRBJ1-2,CASSLVDYYGYTF,TGTGCCAGCAGCTTAGTCGACTACTATGGCTACACCTTC
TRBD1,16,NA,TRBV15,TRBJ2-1,CATSSPGQGVYNEQFF,TGTGCCACCAGCAGTCCCGGACAGGGGGTTTACAATGAGCAGTTCTTC
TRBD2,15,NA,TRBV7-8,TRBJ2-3,CASTAAGGSTDTQYF,TGTGCCAGCACCGCAGCCGGGGGGAGCACAGATACGCAGTATTTT
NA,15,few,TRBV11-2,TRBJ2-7,CASSFGGSYFYEQYF,TGTGCCAGCAGCTTCGGGGGATCTTACTTCTACGAGCAGTACTTC
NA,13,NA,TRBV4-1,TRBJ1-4,CASSQDSSWELFF,TGCGCCAGCAGCCAAGATTCTTCGTGGGAACTGTTTTTT
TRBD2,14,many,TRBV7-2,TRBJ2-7,CASSRTSGNYEQYF,TGTGCCAGCAGCAGGACTAGCGGGAACTACGAGCAGTACTTC
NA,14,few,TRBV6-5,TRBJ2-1,CASSTRQSYNEQFF,TGTGCCAGCAGCACGCGGCAGAGCTACAATGAGCAGTTCTTC
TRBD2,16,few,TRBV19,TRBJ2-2,CASRGALAANTGELFF,TGTGCCAGCCGGGGAGCGCTAGCGGCGAACACCGGGGAGCTGTTTTTT
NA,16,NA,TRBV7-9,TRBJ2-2,CASSLDYGGNTGELFF,TGTGCCAGCAGCTTAGATTACGGCGGGAACACCGGGGAGCTGTTTTTT
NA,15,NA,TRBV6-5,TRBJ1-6,CASSYSATYNSPLHF,TGTGCCAGCAGTTACTCGGCGACTTACAATTCACCCCTCCACTTT